This record looks at one T cell receptor beta chain sequence and its context. Its antigen is not known. Paired alpha-beta TCRs of CD8+ T cells were analyzed by expanded emulsion RT-PCR. The data were obtained in a study of T cell repertoires in breast cancer. Study-level background: Of the roughly 20 tumors, the majority were ER+/PR+. Study-wide points: Genuine antitumor clones may have been lost with singletons or partial tumor sampling. Clone recovery by emulsion RT-PCR was skewed, so it was considered qualitative. More than 15 TCR pairs shared by seven or more tumors were possibly tumor-specific.

Unpaired genes were suppressed by blocking oligonucleotides during a second nested PCR. TCRdb independently ran MiXCR on the emulsion pairing reads; one entry per CDR3 protein. The sample lists around 400 distinct CDR3 sequences, 45% to 65% occurring once. Sequenced input: CD8+ T cells. This sequence was found in a pool of human donors with breast cancer or a healthy control (not recorded which).

CDR3 sequence: CASSSRLAGGRETQYF. For the CDR3, the DNA is TGTGCCAGCAGCTCCCGACTAGCGGGGGGGCGGGAGACCCAGTACTTC. The chain employs TRBV7-9 and TRBJ2-5; 14 positions match TRBD2. With V trimmed by 4 bases and J by 5 bases, 6 bases remained unmatched. From germline, CDR1 is SEHNR and CDR2 FQNEAQ (reference sequence). CDR3 length: 16 residues.